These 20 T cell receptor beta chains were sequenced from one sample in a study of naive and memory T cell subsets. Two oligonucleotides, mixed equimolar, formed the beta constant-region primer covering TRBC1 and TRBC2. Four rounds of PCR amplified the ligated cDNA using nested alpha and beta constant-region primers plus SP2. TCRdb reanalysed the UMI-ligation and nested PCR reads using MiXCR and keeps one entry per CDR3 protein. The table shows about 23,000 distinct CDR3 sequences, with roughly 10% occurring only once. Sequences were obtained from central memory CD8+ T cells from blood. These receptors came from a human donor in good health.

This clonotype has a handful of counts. CDR3 sequence (DNA): TGTGCCAGCAGTAGAGGGGGAATGGGTGTTGAGCAGTTCTTC. Its translation is CASSRGGMGVEQFF. This sequence joins TRBV6-2 or TRBV6-3 and TRBJ2-1, with a possible D match to TRBD1 (6 bases). Trimming took 5 bases from V and 9 from J, leaving 17 bases between them. The CDR3 sequence is 14 residues long. Germline V CDR1 and CDR2: MNHEY, SVGEGT.

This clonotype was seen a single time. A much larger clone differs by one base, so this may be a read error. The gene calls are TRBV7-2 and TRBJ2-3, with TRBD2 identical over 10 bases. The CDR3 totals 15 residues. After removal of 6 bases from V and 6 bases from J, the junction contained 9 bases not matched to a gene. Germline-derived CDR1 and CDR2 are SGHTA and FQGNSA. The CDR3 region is CASSLISGRMDTQYF. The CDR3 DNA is TGTGCCAGCAGTTTGATTAGCGGGAGGATGGATACGCAGTATTTT.

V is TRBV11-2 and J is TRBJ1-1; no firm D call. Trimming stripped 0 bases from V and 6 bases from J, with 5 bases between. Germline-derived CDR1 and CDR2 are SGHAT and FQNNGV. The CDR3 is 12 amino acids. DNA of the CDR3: TGTGCCAGCAGCTTAGATACCGCTGAAGCTTTCTTT. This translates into CASSLDTAEAFF.

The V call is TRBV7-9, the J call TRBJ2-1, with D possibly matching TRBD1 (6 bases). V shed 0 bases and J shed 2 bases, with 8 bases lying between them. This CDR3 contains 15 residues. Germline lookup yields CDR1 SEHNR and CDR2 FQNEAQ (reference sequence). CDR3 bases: TGTGCCAGCAGCTTAGCACAGGGTGCCTACAATGAGCAGTTCTTC. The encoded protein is CASSLAQGAYNEQFF.

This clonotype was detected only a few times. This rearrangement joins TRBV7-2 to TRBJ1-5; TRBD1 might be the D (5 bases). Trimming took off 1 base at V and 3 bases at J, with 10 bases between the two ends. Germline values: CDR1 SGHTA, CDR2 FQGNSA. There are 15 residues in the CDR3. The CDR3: CASSLEPGTNQPQHF. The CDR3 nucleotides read TGTGCCAGCAGCTTAGAGCCGGGGACCAATCAGCCCCAGCATTTT. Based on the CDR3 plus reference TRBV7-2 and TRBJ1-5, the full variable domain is GAGVSQSPSNKVTEKGKDVELRCDPISGHTALYWYRQSLGQGLEFLIYFQGNSAPDKSGLPSDRFSAERTGGSVSTLTIQRTQQEDSAVYLCASSLEPGTNQPQHFGDGTRLSIL.

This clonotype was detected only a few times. This CDR3 reads CASSLERVNTEAFF. As DNA, the CDR3 is TGTGCCAGCAGCTTAGAGAGGGTAAACACTGAAGCTTTCTTT. The V gene is TRBV7-9, the J gene TRBJ1-1; D remains ambiguous. The V and J ends lost 1 base and 2 bases respectively, with 8 bases between them. Germline V gives CDR1 SEHNR, CDR2 FQNEAQ (reference sequence). The CDR3 sequence is 14 residues long.

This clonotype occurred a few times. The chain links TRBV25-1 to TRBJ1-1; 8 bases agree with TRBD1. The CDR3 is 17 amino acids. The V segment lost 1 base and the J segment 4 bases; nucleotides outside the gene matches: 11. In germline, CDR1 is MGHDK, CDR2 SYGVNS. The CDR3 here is CASSEFFLQGGITEAFF. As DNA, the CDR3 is TGTGCCAGCAGTGAATTTTTTTTACAGGGGGGGATCACTGAAGCTTTCTTT.

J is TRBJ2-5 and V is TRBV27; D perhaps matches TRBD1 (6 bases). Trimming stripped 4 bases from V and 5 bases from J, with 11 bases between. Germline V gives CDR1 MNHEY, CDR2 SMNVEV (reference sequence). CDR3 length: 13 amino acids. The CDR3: CASSSNRVETQYF. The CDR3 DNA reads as TGTGCCAGCAGTTCTAACAGGGTCGAGACCCAGTACTTC.

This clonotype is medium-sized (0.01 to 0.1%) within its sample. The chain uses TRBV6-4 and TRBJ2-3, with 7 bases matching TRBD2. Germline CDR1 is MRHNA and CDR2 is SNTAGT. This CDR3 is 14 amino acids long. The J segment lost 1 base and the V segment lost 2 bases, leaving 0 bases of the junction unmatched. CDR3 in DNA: TGTGCCAGCAGTGACGCGGGAGGCACAGATACGCAGTATTTT. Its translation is CASSDAGGTDTQYF.

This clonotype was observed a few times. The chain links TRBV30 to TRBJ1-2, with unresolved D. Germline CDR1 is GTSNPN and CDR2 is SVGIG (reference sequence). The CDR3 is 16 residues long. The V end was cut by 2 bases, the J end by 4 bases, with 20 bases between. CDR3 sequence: CAWSITPTGEGYGYTF. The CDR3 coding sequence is TGTGCCTGGAGTATCACCCCCACCGGGGAAGGCTATGGCTACACCTTC.

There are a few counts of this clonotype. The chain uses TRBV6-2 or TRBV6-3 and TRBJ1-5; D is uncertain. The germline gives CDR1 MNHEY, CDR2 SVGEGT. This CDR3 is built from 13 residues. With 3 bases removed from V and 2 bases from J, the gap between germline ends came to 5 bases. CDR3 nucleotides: TGTGCCAGCAGTTATGGGGGCAATCAGCCCCAGCATTTT. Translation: CASSYGGNQPQHF.

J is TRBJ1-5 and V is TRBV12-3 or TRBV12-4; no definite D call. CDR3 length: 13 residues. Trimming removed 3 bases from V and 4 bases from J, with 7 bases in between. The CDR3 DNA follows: TGTGCCAGCAGTTTTAAAATTAATCAGCCCCAGCATTTT. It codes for CASSFKINQPQHF.

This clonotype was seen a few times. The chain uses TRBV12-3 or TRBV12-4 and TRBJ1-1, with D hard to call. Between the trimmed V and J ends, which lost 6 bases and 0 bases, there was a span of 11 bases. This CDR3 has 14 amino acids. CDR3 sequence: CASSMGHMNTEAFF. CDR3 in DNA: TGTGCCAGCAGCATGGGCCACATGAACACTGAAGCTTTCTTT.

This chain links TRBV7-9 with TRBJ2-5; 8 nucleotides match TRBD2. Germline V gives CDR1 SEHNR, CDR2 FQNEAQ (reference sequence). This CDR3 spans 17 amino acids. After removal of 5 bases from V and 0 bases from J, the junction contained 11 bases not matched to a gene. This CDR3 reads CASSGGLRREDQETQYF. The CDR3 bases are TGTGCCAGCAGCGGGGGTTTAAGGCGGGAGGACCAAGAGACCCAGTACTTC.

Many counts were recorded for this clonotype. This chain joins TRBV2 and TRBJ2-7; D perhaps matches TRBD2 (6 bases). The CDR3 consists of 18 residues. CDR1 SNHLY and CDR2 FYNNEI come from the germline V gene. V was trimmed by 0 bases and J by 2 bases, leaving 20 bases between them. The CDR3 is CASSEAWDSRDGAYEQYF. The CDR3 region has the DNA TGTGCCAGCAGTGAAGCGTGGGACTCCCGGGACGGAGCCTACGAGCAGTACTTC.

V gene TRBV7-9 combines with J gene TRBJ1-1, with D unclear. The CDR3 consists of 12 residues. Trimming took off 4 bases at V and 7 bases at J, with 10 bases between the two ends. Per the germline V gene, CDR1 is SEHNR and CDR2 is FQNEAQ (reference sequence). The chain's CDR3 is CASSSPDLEAFF. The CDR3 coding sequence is TGTGCCAGCAGCTCCCCGGACCTTGAAGCTTTCTTT.

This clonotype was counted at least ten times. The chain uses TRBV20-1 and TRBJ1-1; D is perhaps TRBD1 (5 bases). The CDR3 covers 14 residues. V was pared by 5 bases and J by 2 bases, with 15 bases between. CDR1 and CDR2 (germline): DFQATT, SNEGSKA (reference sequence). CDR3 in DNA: TGCAGTGCTTATCCTGTGGGGGACAACACTGAAGCTTTCTTT. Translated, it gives CSAYPVGDNTEAFF.

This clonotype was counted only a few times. The CDR3 is CATAFGRAYNEQFF. DNA of the CDR3: TGTGCCACCGCATTCGGCAGGGCGTACAATGAGCAGTTCTTC. This rearrangement joins TRBV6-2 or TRBV6-3 to TRBJ2-1, with D possibly matching TRBD1 (5 bases). V lost 10 bases and J lost 4, with 17 bases in between. Germline V gene lookup returns CDR1 MNHEY and CDR2 SVGEGT. The CDR3 is 14 residues long.

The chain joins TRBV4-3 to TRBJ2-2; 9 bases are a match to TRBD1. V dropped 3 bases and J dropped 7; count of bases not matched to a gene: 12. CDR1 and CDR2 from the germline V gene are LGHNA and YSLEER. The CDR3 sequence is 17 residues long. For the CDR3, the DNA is TGCGCCAGCAGCCAGAGGGGGACAGGGCCGTTTGGCGGGGAGCTGTTTTTT. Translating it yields CASSQRGTGPFGGELFF.

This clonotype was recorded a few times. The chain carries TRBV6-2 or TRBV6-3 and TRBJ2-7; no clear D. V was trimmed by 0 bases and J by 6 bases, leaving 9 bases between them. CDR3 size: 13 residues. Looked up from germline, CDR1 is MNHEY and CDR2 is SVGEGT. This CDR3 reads CASSYSGRAEQYF. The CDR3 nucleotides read TGTGCCAGCAGTTACTCGGGTAGAGCCGAGCAGTACTTC.